These T cell receptor beta chains were read from a single sample in a study of blood T cell repertoires in COVID-19. Clones were sequenced by immunoSEQ multiplex PCR, and TCRdb holds only the in-frame ones, with some missing. The table lists around 430,000 clones, approximately 88% of them singletons. Sequencing was carried out using peripheral blood. The receptors were sampled from a woman in her forties or fifties with COVID-19, enrolled during active disease. CDR3s include the opening cysteine and the closing phenylalanine or tryptophan. A D gene is named only where the DNA matches it firmly. Only part of the rows carry a size: once, few, many, or a class if the clone is expanded.

NA,TRBJ1-2,TRBV19,TRBD1,TGTGCCAGTAGCGTACAGACAGGGGGCTATGGCTACACCTTC,CASSVQTGGYGYTF
NA,TRBJ1-5,TRBV7-4,NA,TGTGCCAGCAGCCTCAACATCGGGAGGCTCAATCAGCCCCAGCATTTT,CASSLNIGRLNQPQHF
NA,TRBJ1-2,TRBV7-8,TRBD1,TGTGCCAGCAGCTTAATACAGGGGCTCTATGGCTACACCTTC,CASSLIQGLYGYTF
NA,TRBJ1-2,TRBV6-1,NA,TGTGCCAGCAGTGTTGTTGCGGCAGCCGACCTCTATGGCTACACCTTC,CASSVVAAADLYGYTF
NA,TRBJ1-1,TRBV29-1,NA,TGCAGCGTGATCGGGGTGGTGGGCGACACTGAAGCTTTCTTT,CSVIGVVGDTEAFF
NA,TRBJ2-1,TRBV14,NA,TGTGCCAGCAGCCGCGGACGGGGGACCGAGCAGTTCTTC,CASSRGRGTEQFF
NA,TRBJ2-7,TRBV6-5,TRBD1,TGTGCCAGCACCTCCGGACAGGGCTCCTACGAGCAGTACTTC,CASTSGQGSYEQYF
few,TRBJ1-1,TRBV5-1,NA,TGCGCCAGCAGCTTGGGAGACAGATACACTGAAGCTTTCTTT,CASSLGDRYTEAFF
NA,TRBJ2-2,TRBV5-1,NA,TGCGCCAGCAGCTTCACTAGTCCCGGGGAGCTGTTTTTT,CASSFTSPGELFF
NA,TRBJ1-1,TRBV9,NA,TGTGCCAGCAGCGGAGGAGATACTGAAGCTTTCTTT,CASSGGDTEAFF
NA,TRBJ2-1,TRBV11-3,NA,TGTGCCAGCAGCTTAGATATGGAGGGGAATGAGCAGTTCTTC,CASSLDMEGNEQFF
NA,TRBJ1-2,TRBV4-1,TRBD1,TGCGCCAGCAGCCAACGACAGGGAAGCCCTGGGGGCTACACCTTC,CASSQRQGSPGGYTF
NA,TRBJ1-5,TRBV6-5,TRBD1,TGTGCCAGCAGCGTACAGGGGGCGGGTCAGCCCCAGCATTTT,CASSVQGAGQPQHF
NA,TRBJ2-7,TRBV27,NA,TGTGCCAGCAGTTTAAGGGAGGGGGTAGGGGAGCAGTACTTC,CASSLREGVGEQYF
NA,TRBJ2-1,TRBV11-2,NA,TGTGCCAGCAGCTTGACTATCTACAATGAGCAGTTCTTC,CASSLTIYNEQFF
NA,TRBJ2-2,TRBV11-1,NA,TGTGCCAGCAGCCCTAGACTCGAACCTAGCACCGGGGAGCTGTTTTTT,CASSPRLEPSTGELFF
NA,TRBJ2-7,TRBV13,NA,TGTGCCAGCAGCAGCAACGGGGAGTCCTACGAGCAGTACTTC,CASSSNGESYEQYF
NA,TRBJ1-6,TRBV6-5,NA,TGTGCCAGCAGACCCGGACAGACCCTTAATTCACCCCTCCACTTT,CASRPGQTLNSPLHF
NA,TRBJ1-1,TRBV12-3/TRBV12-4,NA,TGTGCCAGCACCGAGCAGGGCGGCACTGAAGCTTTCTTT,CASTEQGGTEAFF
NA,TRBJ2-1,TRBV6-5,TRBD1,TGTGCCAGCAGGACAGGGGGCGCATGGAATGAGCAGTTCTTC,CASRTGGAWNEQFF
NA,TRBJ2-7,TRBV11-2,NA,TGTGCCAGCAGCCTCTGGGGCTTGTCCTCCTACGAGCAGTACTTC,CASSLWGLSSYEQYF
NA,TRBJ2-3,TRBV7-9,TRBD2,TGTGCCAGCAGCCCGGGGACTAGCGGGGGGGCAGATACGCAGTATTTT,CASSPGTSGGADTQYF
NA,TRBJ2-7,TRBV9,TRBD1,TGTGCCAGCAGCGGGGCTGGGGACAGGGTATCGGAAGAGCAGTACTTC,CASSGAGDRVSEEQYF
NA,TRBJ1-4,TRBV4-1,NA,TGCGCCAGCAGCCCTAGATCGACAGAAGCGTCAACTAATGAAAAACTGTTTTTT,CASSPRSTEASTNEKLFF
once,TRBJ2-1,TRBV7-8,TRBD2,TGTGCCAGCAGCTTAGGGGCTAGCGGGGGGGTCTACAATGAGCAGTTCTTC,CASSLGASGGVYNEQFF
once,TRBJ2-7,TRBV4-1,NA,TGCGCCAGCGCTAAGAGGACAGCCGCCTACGAGCAGTACTTC,CASAKRTAAYEQYF
NA,TRBJ1-1,TRBV19,NA,TGTGCCAGTAGTCAACTCAACACTGAAGCTTTCTTT,CASSQLNTEAFF
NA,TRBJ1-1,TRBV27,NA,TGTGCCAGCAGTACCGGGGGCACTGAAGCTTTCTTT,CASSTGGTEAFF
NA,TRBJ2-5,TRBV5-8,NA,TGTGCCAGCAGCCGGGCATGGGGAGGAGAGACCCAGTACTTC,CASSRAWGGETQYF
NA,TRBJ2-1,TRBV28,NA,TGTGCCAGCAGTTGGGGGCAGACCTACAATGAGCAGTTCTTC,CASSWGQTYNEQFF
NA,TRBJ1-2,TRBV18,TRBD1,TGTGCCAGCTCACCCAATACGCCTCGACAGGGAGCGATTGGCTACACCTTC,CASSPNTPRQGAIGYTF